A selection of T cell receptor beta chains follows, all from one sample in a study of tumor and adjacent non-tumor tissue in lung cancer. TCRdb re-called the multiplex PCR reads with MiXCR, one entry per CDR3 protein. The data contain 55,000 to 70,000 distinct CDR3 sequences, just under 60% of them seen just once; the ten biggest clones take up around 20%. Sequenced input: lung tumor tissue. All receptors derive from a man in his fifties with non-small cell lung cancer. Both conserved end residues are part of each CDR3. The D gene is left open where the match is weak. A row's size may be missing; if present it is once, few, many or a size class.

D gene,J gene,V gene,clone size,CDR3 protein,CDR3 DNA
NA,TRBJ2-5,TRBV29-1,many,CSIGSGGVPGETQYF,TGCAGCATCGGATCTGGCGGGGTTCCGGGGGAGACCCAGTACTTC
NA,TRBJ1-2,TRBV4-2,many,CASSQDWGYYGYTF,TGTGCCAGCAGCCAAGATTGGGGGTACTATGGCTACACCTTC
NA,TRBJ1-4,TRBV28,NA,CASSFGILTNEKLLF,TGTGCCAGCAGTTTTGGGATCCTAACTAATGAAAAACTGTTATTT
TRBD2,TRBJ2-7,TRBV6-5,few,CASRRPHRGGHEQYF,TGTGCCAGCAGGCGGCCTCACCGGGGGGGCCACGAACAGTACTTC
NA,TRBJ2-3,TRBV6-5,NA,CASSLIGTDTQYF,TGTGCCAGCAGTTTGATAGGCACAGATACGCAGTATTTT
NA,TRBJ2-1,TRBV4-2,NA,CASSQPPGQGHSRNEQFF,TGTGCCAGCAGCCAACCCCCGGGACAAGGGCATTCTAGAAATGAGCAGTTCTTC
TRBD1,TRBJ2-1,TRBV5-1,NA,CASCKTGDAYNEQFF,TGCGCCAGCTGCAAGACAGGGGATGCCTACAACGAGCAGTTCTTC
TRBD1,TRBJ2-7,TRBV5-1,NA,CASSLVPGGPTYEQYF,TGCGCCAGCAGCTTGGTCCCAGGGGGCCCCACCTACGAGCAGTACTTC
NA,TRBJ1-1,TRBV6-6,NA,CASSYSSFTEAFF,TGTGCCAGCAGTTACTCGAGCTTCACTGAAGCTTTCTTC
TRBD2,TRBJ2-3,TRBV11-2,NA,CTSSLALAGSPSPTDTQYF,TGTACCAGCAGCTTAGCGCTAGCGGGCTCCCCCTCCCCCACAGATACGCAGTATTTT
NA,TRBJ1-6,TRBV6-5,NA,CASSPRLSYNSPLRF,TGTGCCAGCAGCCCGAGGCTCTCCTATAATTCACCCCTCCGCTTT
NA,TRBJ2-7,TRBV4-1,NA,CASSRNPGTDYELYF,TGCGCAAGCAGCCGGAACCCGGGAACCGACTACGAGCTGTACTTC
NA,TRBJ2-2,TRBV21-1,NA,CASSVPGLAGVTGELFF,TGTGCCAGCAGCGTACCGGGACTAGCGGGAGTCACCGGGGAGCTGTTTTTT
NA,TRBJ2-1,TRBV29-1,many,CSVAGTYNEQFF,TGCAGCGTAGCCGGGACCTACAATGAGCAGTTCTTC
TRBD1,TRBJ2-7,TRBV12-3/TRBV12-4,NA,CGSSLGQGAYEQCF,TGTGGCAGCAGTTTAGGACAGGGAGCCTACGAGCAGTGCTTC
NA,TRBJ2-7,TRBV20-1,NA,CSARPGRIYEQYF,TGCAGTGCTAGGCCGGGACGGATCTACGAGCAGTACTTC
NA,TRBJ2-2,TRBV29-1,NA,CSVRTGNTRELFF,TGCAGCGTACGGACGGGTAACACCCGGGAACTGTTTTTT
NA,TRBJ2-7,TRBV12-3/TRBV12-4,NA,CAGTPTPTSSRYEQYF,TGTGCCGGCACTCCTACCCCGACTAGTTCGAGGTACGAGCAGTACTTC
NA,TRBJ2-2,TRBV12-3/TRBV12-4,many,CASSLVPSRSTGELFF,TGTGCCAGCAGCCTCGTCCCCAGCCGGAGTACCGGGGAGCTGTTTTTT
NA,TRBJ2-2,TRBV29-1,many,CSVGGSRGSVSTGELFF,TGCAGCGTTGGGGGGAGTCGGGGGAGTGTAAGCACCGGGGAGCTGTTTTTT
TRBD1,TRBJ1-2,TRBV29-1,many,CSVEVGPGTGDYGYTF,TGCAGCGTTGAAGTCGGTCCCGGGACAGGGGACTATGGCTACACCTTC
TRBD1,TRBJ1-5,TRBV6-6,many,CASRSGTDSNQPQHF,TGTGCCAGCAGGTCCGGGACAGATAGCAATCAGCCCCAGCATTTT
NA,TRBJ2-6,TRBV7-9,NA,CASTPLEAGANDLTF,TGTGCCAGCACTCCTCTCGAGGCAGGGGCCAACGACCTGACTTTC
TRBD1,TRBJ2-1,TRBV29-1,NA,CSVDGQGAGNVQFF,TGCAGCGTTGACGGGCAGGGGGCTGGGAATGTGCAGTTCTTC
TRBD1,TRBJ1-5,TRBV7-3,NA,CASSSEDRGLNSNQPQHF,TGTGCCAGCAGCTCTGAGGACAGGGGGCTTAATAGCAATCAGCCCCAGCATTTT
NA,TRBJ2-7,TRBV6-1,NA,CASNATGDYEPYF,TGTGCCAGCAATGCTACAGGTGACTACGAGCCGTACTTC
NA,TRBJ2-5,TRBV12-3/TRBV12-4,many,CASSRTNQETQYF,TGTGCCAGCAGCCGGACTAATCAAGAGACCCAGTACTTC
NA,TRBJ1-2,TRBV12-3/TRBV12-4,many,CASLSRQAPYGYTF,TGTGCCAGCCTCTCCAGGCAGGCCCCTTATGGCTACACCTTC